This TCR beta chain is from a study of T-cell reconstitution after alpha-beta-depleted transplantation in children (dated by TCRdb to about 2016). Looking at the study overall: Using TCR repertoire profiling, the study followed T-cell immune reconstitution in a quantitative way in children after TCRalphabeta/CD19-depleted allogeneic hematopoietic cell transplantation. Points the paper makes about the study in general: In some patients, high TCRbeta diversity at day 60 was attributed to recipient T cells and intrathymic progenitors that had survived conditioning. Over the following months the frequencies of hyperexpanded clones went down, and after one year T-cell counts and TCRbeta diversity were mostly credited to newly produced T cells. The apparently early recovery of alphabetaT-cell counts about two months after transplant reportedly depended on only several hundred rapidly expanded clones that came from non-depleted graft cells.

In light of the paper, this sample's treatment or condition label describes: allogeneic hematopoietic cell transplantation with graft depleted of TCRalphabeta T cells and CD19 B cells. The transplant recipients were children given TCRalphabeta/CD19-depleted allogeneic hematopoietic cell grafts. The junction carries 12 bases between V and J, which are trimmed by 2 bases and 4 bases respectively. CDR1 and CDR2 (SGHAT, FQNNGV) derive from the germline V gene. The cysteine opens and the phenylalanine closes a CDR3 of 14 amino acids. Kept here is only the CDR3 DNA, which spans 42 bases and is read in frame from base 1. The library relied on PCR. Sequencing relied on an Illumina HiSeq 2500. TCR libraries were prepared with molecular barcoding, using unique molecular identifiers to normalize TCRbeta repertoire quantification. Using fastp trimming at Q25 and MiXCR clonotype assembly, TCRdb reanalyzed the public sequencing data and kept in-frame beta chains. A single entry per CDR3 protein holds the most common genes and DNA from its merged rows. This sample comprises about a million distinct CDR3 sequences, about 30% of them detected only once. The ten top clones hold 25% to 35% of the sample.

This clonotype was seen more than once but under ten times. Its antigen is unknown. Base quality data are lacking; no much larger clone is found one base away. Material: PBMCs, mostly from graft donor cells, obtained 360 days after TCRalphabeta/CD19-depleted stem cell transplant. The chain uses TRBV11-2 and TRBJ2-7, with a weak D call of TRBD1 (7 bases match). The sequence came from a boy less than two years old who had a stem cell transplant for SCID, so the T cells may come from the graft donor. The DNA reads as follows: TGTGCCAGCAGCTTACAGGGGGGTATTTACGAGCAGTACTTC. Protein translation: CASSLQGGIYEQYF.